The 3 T cell receptor beta chains in this list originate from one sample, sequenced in a study of cytomegalovirus exposure and HLA in healthy donors. Researchers ran the PCR with 60 Vbeta and 13 Jbeta primers. Some clones are missing from TCRdb's copy, which holds only in-frame ones; the method was immunoSEQ multiplex PCR. The sample carries 250,000 to 350,000 clones, roughly 70% recorded once. The sequenced material came from PBMCs. The origin of the receptors is a female donor in good health and CMV-seronegative.

V is TRBV28 and J is TRBJ2-2; 7 bases are shared with TRBD2. The J segment lost 3 bases and the V segment lost 1 base, leaving 5 bases of the junction unmatched. The CDR3 is 16 residues long. Germline CDR1 and CDR2: MDHEN and SYDVKM. The CDR3 is CASSLLQGGDTGELFF. The CDR3 DNA is TGTGCCAGCAGTTTATTGCAGGGAGGGGACACCGGGGAGCTGTTTTTT.

This chain connects TRBV9 to TRBJ1-2, with a weak D call TRBD1 (6 bases). CDR3 length: 16 residues. V gave up 0 bases and J gave up 7 bases, with 19 bases separating them. The V gene's germline CDR1 is SGDLS and CDR2 YYNGEE. This CDR3 reads CASSVDRAAGARGYTF. The CDR3 DNA sequence: TGTGCCAGCAGCGTAGACCGTGCGGCGGGGGCTCGTGGCTACACCTTC.

The J gene is TRBJ1-2, the V gene TRBV29-1; TRBD1 agrees at 7 bases. The CDR3 is 11 amino acids. Germline V gives CDR1 SQVTM, CDR2 ANQGSEA. The V segment lost 7 bases and the J segment 6 bases; nucleotides outside the gene matches: 5. The chain's CDR3 is CSGRDSNGYTF. CDR3 coding DNA: TGCAGCGGCCGGGACAGTAATGGCTACACCTTC.